This T cell receptor (beta chain) stems from a study of identical twins. One entry per CDR3 protein, called by TCRdb with MiXCR from the 5' RACE reads. The data show approximately 700,000 distinct CDR3 sequences, 5.5% to 6.5% seen once. After removal of 8 bases from V and 1 base from J, the junction contained 8 bases not matched to a gene. This CDR3 is 15 amino acids long. CDR1 is SGHTA and CDR2 is FQGNSA in the germline V gene. This clonotype has only a few counts. Sequenced: naive T cells sorted from blood. This TCR was recovered from a man aged 18-30 years in good health. This sequence joins TRBV7-2 and TRBJ2-5; TRBD2 matches 9 bases. The CDR3 DNA reads TGTGCCAGCCAGGCGGGGGGGTGGGCCCAAGAGACCCAGTACTTC. Protein: CASQAGGWAQETQYF. Combining the CDR3 with reference TRBV7-2 and TRBJ2-5 gives the whole variable domain GAGVSQSPSNKVTEKGKDVELRCDPISGHTALYWYRQSLGQGLEFLIYFQGNSAPDKSGLPSDRFSAERTGGSVSTLTIQRTQQEDSAVYLCASQAGGWAQETQYFGPGTRLLVL.